The 28 T cell receptor beta chains below were found in one sample sequenced in a study of CD8 T cells in ankylosing spondylitis. Using its own MiXCR run on the 5' RACE reads, TCRdb lists one record per CDR3 protein. Here the sample spans 150,000 to 200,000 distinct CDR3 sequences, about 18% being singletons. Sequencing was done on a sample of blood, either unsorted or a sorted T cell fraction (not recorded which). These receptors all come from a male donor aged 10 to 35 with ankylosing spondylitis or in good health (not recorded which).

This clonotype was seen repeatedly, ten times or more. The chain combines TRBV6-2 or TRBV6-3 with TRBJ2-2, with a possible D match to TRBD2 (5 bases). The CDR3 spans 14 residues. The ends were cut back, 7 bases at V and 3 bases at J, with 12 bases in the middle. CDR1 MNHEY and CDR2 SVGEGT come from the germline V gene. CDR3 residues: CASTLAPYTGELFF. For the CDR3, the DNA is TGTGCCAGCACTCTAGCCCCTTACACCGGGGAGCTGTTTTTT.

The V call is TRBV6-6, the J call TRBJ2-1, with D perhaps matching TRBD1 (6 bases). Germline V gene data show CDR1 as MNHNY and CDR2 as SVGAGI (reference sequence). The CDR3 sequence is 17 residues long. Trimming stripped 2 bases from V and 4 bases from J, with 18 bases between. The CDR3 nucleotides are TGTGCCAGCAGTTACAATCTAGGGACATCAGTATACAATGAGCAGTTCTTC. The encoded protein is CASSYNLGTSVYNEQFF.

This clonotype was seen ten or more times. V and J are TRBV12-3 or TRBV12-4 and TRBJ2-1; tentatively, D is TRBD1 (7 bases). This CDR3 comprises 19 residues. Between the trimmed V and J ends, which lost 2 bases and 3 bases, there was a span of 23 bases. The CDR3 is CASSLRAGGKERDYNEQFF. The CDR3 coding sequence is TGTGCCAGCAGTTTACGAGCAGGGGGGAAAGAAAGAGACTACAATGAGCAGTTCTTC.

This clonotype was picked up many times. The V gene is TRBV5-1, the J gene TRBJ1-5; D is unclear. Trimming cost V 4 bases and J 0 bases, with 14 bases left between them. The CDR3 contains 16 residues. The V gene's germline CDR1 is SGHRS and CDR2 YFSETQ. The chain's CDR3 is CASSTGNGDSNQPQHF. CDR3 nucleotides: TGCGCCAGCAGCACCGGAAACGGGGATAGCAATCAGCCCCAGCATTTT.

This clonotype was counted ten times or more. This chain links TRBV18 with TRBJ2-1; D gene uncertain. V was trimmed by 8 bases and J by 7 bases, leaving 9 bases between them. This CDR3 is 11 amino acids long. Germline assignment: CDR1 KGHSH and CDR2 LQKENI. CDR3 sequence reads: CASSSGNEQFF. DNA for the CDR3: TGTGCCAGCAGTTCCGGGAATGAGCAGTTCTTC.

In its sample, this clonotype was seen once. The gene calls are TRBV20-1 and TRBJ2-5; D is unresolved. The CDR3 has 16 residues. Looked up from germline, CDR1 is DFQATT and CDR2 is SNEGSKA (reference sequence). Trimming left V 1 base short and J 5 bases short, with 20 bases between. This chain's CDR3 is CSARGPSAGRDETQYF. The CDR3 DNA sequence: TGCAGTGCTAGAGGGCCTTCGGCAGGAAGGGATGAGACCCAGTACTTC.

This clonotype was observed a few times. The chain recombines TRBV12-3 or TRBV12-4 with TRBJ2-1; 8 positions match TRBD1. This CDR3 has 13 residues. J lost 8 bases, V lost 6 bases, and 6 bases had no gene match. For the CDR3, the DNA is TGTGCCAGCAGCCCGGACAGGGCGGATGAGCAGTTCTTC. Protein sequence: CASSPDRADEQFF.

The sample holds a few counts of this clonotype. In DNA, the CDR3 is TGTGCCAGCAGCTTCTCCTTGACCGATAGCAATCAGCCCCAGCATTTT. Translation: CASSFSLTDSNQPQHF. The V gene is TRBV7-8, the J gene TRBJ1-5; no definite D call. CDR1 and CDR2 from the germline V gene are SGHVS and FQNEAQ. CDR3 length equals 16 residues. The V end lost 3 bases, the J end lost 0 bases, and 12 bases lay between the germline ends.

This clonotype came up many times. The gene calls are TRBV6-6 and TRBJ2-3; D is unclear. The CDR3 loop spans 13 amino acids. Germline loops: CDR1 MNHNY, CDR2 SVGAGI (reference sequence). V was clipped by 5 bases and J by 10 bases, with 16 bases between them. The CDR3 bases are TGTGCCAGCAGTGAATTACAGCCGAATGCGCAGTATTTT. Translating it yields CASSELQPNAQYF.

This clonotype was picked up many times. CDR3 sequence (DNA): TGCAGTGCGGGCCCAGAGACCCAGTACTTC. This gives the protein CSAGPETQYF. The chain is built from TRBV20-1 and TRBJ2-5; D unclear. The CDR3 loop spans 10 amino acids. Germline loops: CDR1 DFQATT, CDR2 SNEGSKA (reference sequence). V shed 6 bases and J shed 4 bases, with 6 bases lying between them.

This clonotype was detected ten times or more. The rearrangement joins TRBV6-1 to TRBJ2-3, with D maybe TRBD2 (6 bases). This CDR3 is 16 amino acids long. V lost 0 bases and J 3 bases, leaving 13 bases between the germline ends. CDR1 and CDR2 (germline): MNHNS, SASEGT. CDR3 loop: CASSEAVGSITDTQYF. CDR3 nucleotide sequence: TGTGCCAGCAGTGAAGCGGTCGGGAGTATAACAGATACGCAGTATTTT.

This clonotype turned up a few times. The genes are TRBV20-1 and TRBJ2-1; unclear D gene. Per the germline V gene, CDR1 is DFQATT and CDR2 is SNEGSKA (reference sequence). V lost 7 bases and J lost 7, with 11 bases in between. CDR3 length equals 11 residues. The CDR3 sequence is CSGGRLNEQFF. The CDR3 nucleotides are TGCAGTGGAGGTCGACTTAATGAGCAGTTCTTC.

There are many counts of this clonotype. The chain recombines TRBV10-3 with TRBJ2-1; no clear D gene. The germline gives CDR1 ENHRY, CDR2 SYGVKD. Trimming took 3 bases from V and 2 from J, leaving 8 bases between them. CDR3 length: 14 residues. The CDR3 DNA is TGTGCCATCAGTGATCCCAACACCTACAATGAGCAGTTCTTC. Amino acid sequence: CAISDPNTYNEQFF.

This clonotype has at least ten counts. This chain links TRBV7-2 with TRBJ2-7; D is unclear. CDR3 length equals 13 residues. Trimming stripped 5 bases from V and 2 bases from J, with 10 bases between. Germline assignment: CDR1 SGHTA and CDR2 FQGNSA. CDR3 DNA sequence: TGTGCCAGCAGCCCCCGGGTTACCTACGAGCAGTACGTC. Translation gives CASSPRVTYEQYV.

In this sample, this clonotype turned up many times. This rearrangement joins TRBV20-1 to TRBJ1-6; D uncertain. V gave up 3 bases and J gave up 8 bases, with 14 bases separating them. This CDR3 comprises 14 residues. CDR1 and CDR2 (germline): DFQATT, SNEGSKA (reference sequence). The CDR3 region is CSASRPGLYSPLHF. The CDR3 coding sequence is TGCAGTGCTAGCCGACCGGGCCTTTATTCACCCCTCCACTTT.

The table lists this clonotype with a few counts. The rearrangement joins TRBV29-1 to TRBJ2-7; 8 bases are shared with TRBD1. The germline CDR1 and CDR2 sequences are SQVTM and ANQGSEA. Trimming at V came to 6 bases and at J to 3 bases, leaving 13 bases not matched to a gene. The CDR3 is made up of 15 amino acids. CDR3 amino acids: CSVARGGQGIYEQYF. The DNA of the CDR3 is TGCAGCGTCGCCCGCGGAGGACAGGGTATCTACGAGCAGTACTTC.

Ten or more counts support this clonotype. The J gene is TRBJ2-1, the V gene TRBV9; D unresolved. The CDR3 runs 12 residues. With 0 bases removed from V and 9 bases from J, the gap between germline ends came to 7 bases. The germline gives CDR1 SGDLS, CDR2 YYNGEE. CDR3 coding DNA: TGTGCCAGCAGCGTAGGTGAGGTTGAGCAGTTCTTC. Translation: CASSVGEVEQFF.

This clonotype was picked up many times. The genes are TRBV6-2 or TRBV6-3 and TRBJ2-7, with D maybe TRBD2 (6 bases). Trimming cost V 6 bases and J 2 bases, with 17 bases left between them. Germline-derived CDR1 and CDR2 are MNHEY and SVGEGT. This CDR3 contains 15 residues. For the CDR3, the DNA is TGTGCCAGCAGCTACGGGGGAGCGGATACCTACGAGCAGTACTTC. It encodes CASSYGGADTYEQYF.

The table lists this clonotype with many counts. The chain is built from TRBV10-3 and TRBJ2-7; D not resolved. V was shortened by 2 bases and J by 0 bases, with 11 bases between the two germline ends. The CDR3 is 15 residues long. Germline values: CDR1 ENHRY, CDR2 SYGVKD. In DNA form, the CDR3 reads TGTGCCATCAGTGAGCTAGGACCGAACTCCTACGAGCAGTACGTC. Residues: CAISELGPNSYEQYV.

This clonotype was seen ten or more times. The chain has TRBV20-1 and TRBJ2-1, with unresolved D. V was trimmed by 1 base and J by 5 bases, leaving 15 bases between them. CDR3 size: 15 residues. CDR1 is DFQATT, CDR2 SNEGSKA, per germline (reference sequence). CDR3 amino acids: CSARVQVWTDNEQFF. DNA of the CDR3: TGCAGTGCTAGAGTTCAGGTCTGGACCGACAATGAGCAGTTCTTC.

This clonotype was found many times. The V and J genes are TRBV5-1 and TRBJ2-7; 12 bases are shared with TRBD1. Per germline, CDR1 SGHRS and CDR2 YFSETQ. This CDR3 has 17 amino acids. V lost 4 bases to trimming and J lost 9 bases; unmatched junction nucleotides: 17. As DNA, the CDR3 is TGCGCCAGCAGCGATTCCCCTCCCGGGACAGGGGGCAACGTGCAGTACTTC. It specifies CASSDSPPGTGGNVQYF.

This clonotype was recorded at least ten times. The V call is TRBV7-2, the J call TRBJ2-3; tentatively, D is TRBD1 or TRBD2 (5 bases each). Per germline, CDR1 SGHTA and CDR2 FQGNSA. Deletions cut 5 bases from V and 6 bases from J, with 21 bases between. There are 16 residues in the CDR3. The CDR3 DNA is TGTGCCAGCAGCGCTCGGGACCGATTCGGTATGGATACGCAGTATTTT. It yields the protein CASSARDRFGMDTQYF.

This clonotype was counted at least ten times. The V call is TRBV7-8, the J call TRBJ2-3; 12 positions match TRBD2. In germline, CDR1 is SGHVS, CDR2 FQNEAQ. CDR3 size: 16 residues. Trimming at V came to 1 base and at J to 8 bases, leaving 7 bases not matched to a gene. CDR3 sequence (DNA): TGTGCCAGCAGCTTAGGGACTAGCGGGGCCCCCGGTACGCAGTATTTT. Translating gives CASSLGTSGAPGTQYF.

This clonotype has ten or more counts. The V gene is TRBV20-1, the J gene TRBJ2-1; 8 bases line up with TRBD2. Germline CDR1 is DFQATT and CDR2 is SNEGSKA (reference sequence). Trimming removed 6 bases from V and 6 bases from J; junction bases left unmatched: 10. This CDR3 has 14 residues. The CDR3 DNA is TGCAGTGCCACGCGACTAGCGCCGGCCAATGAGCAGTTCTTC. Amino acids: CSATRLAPANEQFF.

The V gene is TRBV11-2, the J gene TRBJ2-3, with D tentatively TRBD2 (5 bases). Germline CDR1 SGHAT, CDR2 FQNNGV. CDR3 length: 16 residues. DNA of the CDR3: TGTACCATCAGCATCTACAGCGGACTCAGCACAGATACGCAGTATTTT. Its protein product is CTISIYSGLSTDTQYF. The whole variable domain, filled in from reference TRBV11-2 and TRBJ2-3, reads EAGVAQSPRYKIIEKRQSVAFWCNPISGHATLYWYQQILGQGPKLLIQFQNNGVVDDSQLPKDRFSAERLKGVDSTLKIQPAKLEDSAVYLCTISIYSGLSTDTQYFGPGTRLTVL.

This clonotype was picked up many times. This chain links TRBV10-3 with TRBJ2-1; 7 bases are a match to TRBD2. This CDR3 has 13 residues. The J segment lost 7 bases and the V segment lost 10 bases, leaving 10 bases of the junction unmatched. Germline lookup yields CDR1 ENHRY and CDR2 SYGVKD. The CDR3 sequence: CATRREMRNEQFF. CDR3 in DNA: TGTGCCACTCGGCGGGAGATGAGGAATGAGCAGTTCTTC.

In its sample, this clonotype was seen many times. The chain uses TRBV20-1 and TRBJ2-3; 10 positions match TRBD2. This CDR3 spans 18 amino acids. Losses at the gene ends were 0 bases for V and 5 bases for J; bases not matched to a gene: 14. Germline-derived CDR1 and CDR2 are DFQATT and SNEGSKA (reference sequence). This chain's CDR3 is CSARDRIRASGRGDTQYF. As DNA, the CDR3 is TGCAGTGCTAGAGATCGAATCAGGGCTAGCGGGAGAGGAGATACGCAGTATTTT.

This clonotype was counted many times. The gene calls are TRBV29-1 and TRBJ2-7; 8 bases map to TRBD1. V was clipped by 3 bases and J by 4 bases; unmatched bases: 5. Germline V lookup: CDR1 SQVTM, CDR2 ANQGSEA. CDR3 length: 13 amino acids. The CDR3 nucleotides read TGCAGCGTTGATGGGCAGGGGGCGTACGAGCAGTACTTC. Translation gives CSVDGQGAYEQYF.